Sequencing of this T cell receptor (beta chain) was carried out in a study of glioma-infiltrating T cells after dendritic cell vaccination. Study outcomes and limitations: Patients with more pretreatment TILs had longer time to progression and survival.

Regarding time point: after dendritic cell vaccination, including at tumor progression/relapse. PBMC were collected before vaccination, two weeks after the third vaccination, and at progression. In regard to this clone: No antigen is known for it. Other DNA sequences in this sample translate to the same CDR3.

V was clipped by 1 base and J by 5 bases, with 11 bases between them. Germline V gene sequence: CDR1 SNHLY, CDR2 FYNNEI. The CDR3 runs to 14 residues. Generated by immunoSEQ multiplex PCR, the TCRdb table keeps only in-frame clones and is missing some. This table has 110,000 or so clones, roughly 89% appearing once. This clonotype originated in a human donor with glioblastoma. The genes are TRBV2 and TRBJ2-5, with D perhaps TRBD2 (5 bases). The sequencing used blood, collected after dendritic cell vaccination. In DNA form, the CDR3 reads TGTGCCAGCAGTGAAGGAACCCGAGGGGAGACCCAGTACTTC. Translation: CASSEGTRGETQYF.